This TCR beta chain was sequenced for a study of PD-1 blockade in classical Hodgkin lymphoma. Study conclusions and caveats: In newly diagnosed patients, baseline TCR diversity was reportedly below that of healthy donors. CD4+ TCR diversity climbed significantly by C4D1, unlike CD8+ TCR diversity. Complete responders' baseline diversity resembled that of newly diagnosed patients.

A remark on this clone: Its antigen is unknown.

Generated by immunoSEQ multiplex PCR, the TCRdb table keeps only in-frame clones and is missing some. This sample has around 60,000 clones, with roughly 89% found just once. Described time point: cycle 4 day 1 (C4D1), after more than five weeks of nivolumab. The patients all showed relapse after autologous stem cell transplantation, while their brentuximab vedotin exposure varied. Complete response, partial response or progressive disease were the best responses. The V end lost 0 bases, the J end lost 2 bases, and 16 bases lay between the germline ends. This CDR3 has 17 residues. From germline, CDR1 is SGHRS and CDR2 YFSETQ.

The V gene is TRBV5-1, the J gene TRBJ2-3, with D uncertain. The TCR originated in a human donor with classical Hodgkin lymphoma. The source material was peripheral blood mononuclear cells (PBMCs), sampled before the fourth cycle of nivolumab. CDR3: CASSLGRIVSNTDTQYF. In nucleotides, the CDR3 is TGCGCCAGCAGCTTGGGCCGGATCGTTTCGAACACAGATACGCAGTATTTT.